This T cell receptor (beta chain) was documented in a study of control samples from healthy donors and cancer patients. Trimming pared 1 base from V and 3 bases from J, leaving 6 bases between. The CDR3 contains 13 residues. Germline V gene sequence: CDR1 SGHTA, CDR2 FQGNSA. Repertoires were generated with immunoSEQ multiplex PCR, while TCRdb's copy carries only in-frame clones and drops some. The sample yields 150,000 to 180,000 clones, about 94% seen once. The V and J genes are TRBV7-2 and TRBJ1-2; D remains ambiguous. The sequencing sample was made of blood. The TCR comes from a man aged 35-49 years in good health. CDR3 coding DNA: TGTGCCAGCAGCTTAGGGCAGTACTATGGCTACACCTTC. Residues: CASSLGQYYGYTF.